One sample yielded the 24 T cell receptor beta chains listed below, sequenced in a study of graft-versus-host responses after intestinal transplantation. Clones were sequenced by immunoSEQ multiplex PCR, and TCRdb holds only the in-frame ones, with some missing. The table records fewer than 80,000 clones, roughly 90% of them present only once. No antigen has been identified for these receptors. The material sequenced was unstimulated CD8+ T cells sorted from spleen or lymph node cells, taken before transplant. All receptors come from a human donor who was the organ donor for an intestinal transplant.

The chain employs TRBV19 and TRBJ2-3; D may be TRBD1 (7 bases). Germline V gives CDR1 LNHDA, CDR2 SQIVND (reference sequence). Trimming took 0 bases from V and 2 from J, leaving 12 bases between them. This CDR3 spans 16 amino acids. The CDR3 here is CASSIDRGTVTDTQYF. CDR3 nucleotides: TGTGCCAGTAGTATAGATCGGGGGACAGTCACAGATACGCAGTATTTT.

This chain links TRBV5-1 with TRBJ2-5; TRBD2 is a possible D gene (5 bases). Germline V lookup: CDR1 SGHRS, CDR2 YFSETQ. This CDR3 is built from 17 residues. V was pared by 6 bases and J by 1 base, with 22 bases between. CDR3 nucleotides: TGCGCCAGCACCACACCCTCCCGGGGTTGGACCCAAGAGACCCAGTACTTC. Translated, it gives CASTTPSRGWTQETQYF.

CDR3 DNA: TGTGCCAGCAGGGATCTAGCGGCAAACAATGAGCAGTTCTTC. Amino acids: CASRDLAANNEQFF. The chain carries TRBV2 and TRBJ2-1; 7 nucleotides line up with TRBD2. CDR3 size: 14 residues. Unmatched junction bases numbered 7, after V lost 6 bases and J lost 5 bases. Germline CDR1 is SNHLY and CDR2 is FYNNEI. The variable domain in full, with the rest retrieved from reference TRBV2 and TRBJ2-1, is EPEVTQTPSHQVTQMGQEVILRCVPISNHLYFYWYRQILGQKVEFLVSFYNNEISEKSEIFDDQFSVERPDGSNFTLKIRSTKLEDSAMYFCASRDLAANNEQFFGPGTRLTVL.

The chain employs TRBV6-1 and TRBJ2-7; 7 bases line up with TRBD2. Germline values: CDR1 MNHNS, CDR2 SASEGT. V gave up 6 bases and J gave up 3 bases; unmatched junction bases: 2. The CDR3 is 12 residues long. The CDR3 region has the DNA TGTGCCAGCAGAGGCGGGGGCTACGAGCAGTACTTC. Translation: CASRGGGYEQYF.

This clone has just one count. The V and J genes are TRBV27 and TRBJ2-1; the D gene is possibly TRBD1 (6 bases). From germline, CDR1 is MNHEY and CDR2 SMNVEV (reference sequence). The CDR3 sequence is 14 residues long. Trimming removed 5 bases at V and 6 bases at J, with 14 bases between. CDR3 residues: CASSGLGRGNEQFF. The CDR3 region has the DNA TGTGCCAGCAGTGGGTTGGGCAGGGGCAATGAGCAGTTCTTC.

This chain uses TRBV28 with TRBJ2-7; TRBD1 aligns across 8 bases. The CDR3 covers 14 residues. Germline CDR1 and CDR2: MDHEN and SYDVKM. The V gene end was trimmed by 4 bases and the J gene end by 4 bases; junction bases not matched to a gene: 6. CDR3 sequence reads: CASSSPGGIYEQYF. The DNA for the CDR3 is TGTGCCAGCAGTTCCCCAGGGGGCATATACGAGCAGTACTTC.

The V call is TRBV7-9, the J call TRBJ2-5; D not certain. CDR3 length: 13 residues. Germline CDR1 SEHNR, CDR2 FQNEAQ (reference sequence). Trimming cost V 3 bases and J 2 bases, with 7 bases left between them. The CDR3 region is CASSFAGQETQYF. CDR3 coding DNA: TGTGCCAGCAGCTTTGCAGGACAAGAGACCCAGTACTTC.

This clone was seen only once. In DNA, the CDR3 is TGTGCCAGTAGTATTACGGGGTTGAACACTGAAGCTTTCTTT. Protein product: CASSITGLNTEAFF. This chain connects TRBV19 to TRBJ1-1; D remains unclear. There are 14 residues in the CDR3. Germline CDR1 LNHDA, CDR2 SQIVND (reference sequence). V lost 3 bases, J lost 0 bases, and 8 bases lay in between. Full variable domain (rest looked up from reference TRBV19 and TRBJ1-1): DGGITQSPKYLFRKEGQNVTLSCEQNLNHDAMYWYRQDPGQGLRLIYYSQIVNDFQKGDIAEGYSVSREKKESFPLTVTSAQKNPTAFYLCASSITGLNTEAFFGQGTRLTVV.

V usage is TRBV5-1 and J usage is TRBJ2-1, with TRBD2 identical over 11 bases. J was trimmed by 2 bases and V by 4 bases; bases with no gene match: 8. CDR3 size: 17 residues. Germline-derived CDR1 and CDR2 are SGHRS and YFSETQ. Here the CDR3 reads CASSPLTSGNPYNEQFF. CDR3 nucleotide sequence: TGCGCCAGCAGCCCATTGACTAGCGGGAACCCCTACAATGAGCAGTTCTTC.

The CDR3 loop reads CASSLLPGTLNTEAFF. The CDR3 DNA follows: TGTGCCAGCAGTTTATTGCCAGGTACCCTGAACACTGAAGCTTTCTTT. The chain employs TRBV27 and TRBJ1-1, with unresolved D. Looked up from germline, CDR1 is MNHEY and CDR2 is SMNVEV (reference sequence). Trimming pared 1 base from V and 0 bases from J, leaving 12 bases between. This CDR3 is 16 amino acids long.

As DNA, the CDR3 is TGTGCCAGCAGCGAATTGGACAGAAGTTTGGGGGGGACTGAAGCTTTCTTT. Its protein product is CASSELDRSLGGTEAFF. The V call is TRBV4-2, the J call TRBJ1-1; possible D gene TRBD1, 6 bases. CDR1 is LGHNA, CDR2 YNFKEQ, per germline. The CDR3 is 17 amino acids. Trimming left V 5 bases short and J 5 bases short, with 24 bases between.

The V gene is TRBV19, the J gene TRBJ2-2; maybe TRBD1 (5 bases). The CDR3 covers 12 residues. CDR1 LNHDA and CDR2 SQIVND come from the germline V gene (reference sequence). Between the trimmed V and J ends, which lost 11 bases and 1 base, there was a span of 8 bases. CDR3 protein: CAVQGNTGELFF. CDR3 nucleotides: TGTGCCGTCCAGGGGAACACCGGGGAGCTGTTTTTT.

The J gene is TRBJ1-1, the V gene TRBV28; 8 nucleotides agree with TRBD1. The CDR3 is made up of 14 amino acids. CDR1 is MDHEN and CDR2 is SYDVKM in the germline V gene. The V and J ends lost 3 bases and 3 bases, in that order; junction bases with no gene match: 3. In DNA, the CDR3 is TGTGCCAGCAGTTTGGGGACAGGCTACACTGAAGCTTTCTTT. Its translation: CASSLGTGYTEAFF.

The J gene is TRBJ1-4, the V gene TRBV27; 7 positions match TRBD1. This CDR3 contains 14 residues. The germline V gene encodes CDR1 MNHEY and CDR2 SMNVEV (reference sequence). With 4 bases clipped from V and 5 bases from J, the junction kept 4 bases outside the gene matches. The CDR3 bases are TGTGCCAGCAGTTCGACAGGGACGAATGAAAAACTGTTTTTT. Its translation: CASSSTGTNEKLFF. Supplemented by reference TRBV27 and TRBJ1-4, the full variable domain reads EAQVTQNPRYLITVTGKKLTVTCSQNMNHEYMSWYRQDPGLGLRQIYYSMNVEVTDKGDVPEGYKVSRKEKRNFPLILESPSPNQTSLYFCASSSTGTNEKLFFGSGTQLSVL.

The rearrangement uses TRBV27 and TRBJ2-1; D is undetermined. Germline V lookup: CDR1 MNHEY, CDR2 SMNVEV (reference sequence). The CDR3 is made up of 17 amino acids. With 4 bases removed from V and 9 bases from J, the gap between germline ends came to 25 bases. The CDR3 nucleotides read TGTGCCAGCAGTTATTCCAGGCTTGGGTACCTACGGCGTGAGCAGTTCTTC. Amino acids: CASSYSRLGYLRREQFF.

The chain has TRBV7-6 and TRBJ2-1; no reliable D call. Between the trimmed V and J ends, which lost 5 bases and 5 bases, there was a span of 7 bases. CDR3 size: 12 residues. Germline CDR1 reads SGHVS; CDR2 reads FNYEAQ. The CDR3 DNA follows: TGTGCCAGCAGCCGTAGTAACAATGAGCAGTTCTTC. Residues: CASSRSNNEQFF.

The chain joins TRBV25-1 to TRBJ2-1; 7 bases match TRBD2. The CDR3 has 16 residues. Per the germline V gene, CDR1 is MGHDK and CDR2 is SYGVNS. Trimming at V came to 3 bases and at J to 4 bases, leaving 9 bases not matched to a gene. In DNA, the CDR3 is TGTGCCAGCAGTGATTCGCTAGCGGCTAAGTACAATGAGCAGTTCTTC. It is translated as CASSDSLAAKYNEQFF.

The chain employs TRBV4-3 and TRBJ2-7; tentative D call: TRBD2 (6 bases). The CDR3 has 17 amino acids. V was cut by 0 bases and J by 6 bases, with 21 bases left in between. CDR1 is LGHNA and CDR2 is YSLEER in the germline V gene. The CDR3 sequence: CASSQDRGLAPLVEQYF. CDR3 nucleotides: TGCGCCAGCAGCCAAGATCGAGGGCTAGCGCCCCTAGTCGAGCAGTACTTC.

The chain joins TRBV6-4 to TRBJ1-2, with D hard to call. The CDR3 is made up of 17 amino acids. V lost 0 bases and J 2 bases, leaving 16 bases between the germline ends. Germline assignment: CDR1 MRHNA and CDR2 SNTAGT. CDR3 nucleotides: TGTGCCAGCAGTGACTCGAGTCGTCGGGGAGGGAACTATGGCTACACCTTC. Its translation is CASSDSSRRGGNYGYTF.

The chain recombines TRBV7-2 with TRBJ2-7, with D tentatively TRBD2 (6 bases). CDR1 SGHTA and CDR2 FQGNSA come from the germline V gene. The germline V and J ends were trimmed by 0 bases and 3 bases, with 12 bases remaining between them. CDR3 length: 15 residues. The CDR3 sequence: CASSLAPGDYYEQYF. DNA of the CDR3: TGTGCCAGCAGCTTAGCCCCGGGAGACTACTACGAGCAGTACTTC.

The chain uses TRBV5-1 and TRBJ2-7; maybe TRBD1 (6 bases). This CDR3 region has 14 residues. Germline V gene data show CDR1 as SGHRS and CDR2 as YFSETQ. Deletions cut 4 bases from V and 4 bases from J, with 15 bases between. CDR3 sequence reads: CASSPGQREYEQYF. The CDR3 bases are TGCGCCAGCAGCCCTGGACAGCGAGAATACGAGCAGTACTTC. The full variable domain, rest sourced from reference TRBV5-1 and TRBJ2-7, is KAGVTQTPRYLIKTRGQQVTLSCSPISGHRSVSWYQQTPGQGLQFLFEYFSETQRNKGNFPGRFSGRQFSNSRSEMNVSTLELGDSALYLCASSPGQREYEQYFGPGTRLTVT.

The rearrangement joins TRBV10-1 to TRBJ2-1; 10 bases agree with TRBD2. Germline V gene data show CDR1 as WNHNN and CDR2 as SYGVQD (reference sequence). J was trimmed by 3 bases and V by 7 bases; bases with no gene match: 9. This CDR3 has 16 residues. The CDR3 sequence is CASKERSSGSYNEQFF. The CDR3 region has the DNA TGCGCCAGCAAGGAACGCTCTAGCGGGAGCTACAATGAGCAGTTCTTC.

The J gene is TRBJ1-4, the V gene TRBV29-1, with a weak D call TRBD1 (6 bases). Germline lookup yields CDR1 SQVTM and CDR2 ANQGSEA. CDR3 size: 14 residues. Trimming stripped 2 bases from V and 8 bases from J, with 15 bases between. The CDR3 is CSVEWPRGGEKLFF. In DNA, the CDR3 is TGCAGCGTTGAATGGCCAAGGGGGGGGGAAAAACTGTTTTTT.

The chain links TRBV13 to TRBJ2-1; 9 bases are a match to TRBD1. Germline CDR1 PRHDT, CDR2 FYEKMQ (reference sequence). Trimming at V came to 6 bases and at J to 8 bases, leaving 8 bases not matched to a gene. The length of the CDR3 is 14 residues. The CDR3 loop reads CASSRAQGAHEQFF. The DNA for the CDR3 is TGTGCCAGCAGTCGGGCACAGGGGGCCCATGAGCAGTTCTTC.